The T cell receptor (beta chain) under discussion was sequenced for a study of vaccination and CD4 T cells after COVID-19. Looking at the study overall: Overlapping spike peptides of SARS-CoV-2, HCoV-NL63, HCoV-OC43 and HCoV-229E were used, and cells were stimulated with them.

Researchers used the Oncomine TCR Beta short-read assay to sequence DNA from cultured CD4+ T cells. Using its own MiXCR run on the PCR reads, TCRdb lists one record per CDR3 protein. The table has 13,000 or so distinct CDR3 sequences, roughly 44% seen once. With V trimmed by 10 bases and J by 2 bases, 8 bases remained unmatched. The CDR3 consists of 14 residues. The germline CDR1 and CDR2 sequences are MNHEY and SVGEGT. Worth noting for this clonotype: The antigen remains undetermined.

Regarding treatment: approximately nine-day PBMC culture with coronavirus spike peptide pools or control peptides (ViraFEST assay). ViraFEST stimulated the growth of antigen-specific T cells using peptide pools and subsequently profiled their TCRs by sequencing. It was with approximately 9.2 IU/ml IL-2 and 10 ug/ml peptide pools that 1.5 million to 2.5 million PBMCs per well were cultured. This chain joins TRBV6-2 or TRBV6-3 and TRBJ2-7, with 10 bases matching TRBD2. Sample: CD4+ T cells from blood, cultured in vitro. This TCR derives from a human donor who had recovered from COVID-19. CDR3 bases: TGTGCCACCGCGGAGCGGGGGGGAACCTACGAGCAGTACTTC. Translation: CATAERGGTYEQYF.